These 18 T cell receptor beta chains came from one sample sequenced in a study of blood T cell repertoires in COVID-19. The repertoire was sequenced with immunoSEQ multiplex PCR; TCRdb's copy has only in-frame clones and lacks some. The table records 400,000 to 550,000 clones, 87% of them present only once. The sequenced material came from PBMCs or T cells enriched from blood (not recorded which). These receptors were taken from a woman in her late teens or twenties with acute COVID-19.

Only a few counts were recorded for this clone. This chain connects TRBV9 to TRBJ1-4, with D maybe TRBD1 (6 bases). V was shortened by 0 bases and J by 10 bases, with 13 bases between the two germline ends. This CDR3 region has 14 residues. Germline V lookup: CDR1 SGDLS, CDR2 YYNGEE. The CDR3 loop is CASSVVGGPGKLFF. CDR3 coding DNA: TGTGCCAGCAGCGTAGTTGGGGGCCCGGGAAAACTGTTTTTT.

The chain couples TRBV2 to TRBJ1-1, with TRBD1 matching 8 bases. Germline loops: CDR1 SNHLY, CDR2 FYNNEI. Trimming cost V 6 bases and J 1 base; bases outside gene matches: 4. The CDR3 covers 14 residues. The CDR3 here is CASRWTGKNTEAFF. CDR3 DNA sequence: TGTGCCAGCAGATGGACAGGGAAGAACACTGAAGCTTTCTTT.

The chain carries TRBV28 and TRBJ1-5; no definite D call. Trimming took 6 bases from V and 6 from J, leaving 9 bases between them. CDR1 MDHEN and CDR2 SYDVKM come from the germline V gene. The CDR3 covers 12 residues. The CDR3 sequence is CASSRLPQPQHF. The CDR3 DNA reads TGTGCCAGCAGCCGGTTGCCTCAGCCCCAGCATTTT.

The chain has TRBV6-5 and TRBJ1-2; 10 bases map to TRBD1. Germline V gene lookup returns CDR1 MNHEY and CDR2 SVGAGI. V lost 7 bases to trimming and J lost 9 bases; unmatched junction nucleotides: 8. CDR3 length: 13 residues. CDR3 sequence reads: CASTGTGVGSYTF. As DNA, the CDR3 is TGTGCCAGCACAGGGACAGGGGTCGGGAGCTACACCTTC.

The chain is built from TRBV27 and TRBJ1-1, with D tentatively TRBD1 (6 bases). This CDR3 comprises 15 residues. Germline CDR1 reads MNHEY; CDR2 reads SMNVEV (reference sequence). The germline V and J ends were trimmed by 2 bases and 3 bases, with 13 bases remaining between them. The CDR3 sequence: CASSLRGGVDTEAFF. CDR3 sequence (DNA): TGTGCCAGCAGTTTACGGGGGGGCGTCGACACTGAAGCTTTCTTT.

V gene TRBV7-2 combines with J gene TRBJ2-1; TRBD2 agrees at 11 bases. V lost 4 bases, J lost 4 bases, and 6 bases stayed unmatched. This CDR3 has 16 amino acids. Per germline, CDR1 SGHTA and CDR2 FQGNSA. The CDR3 protein is CASSSRTSGSYNEQFF. The CDR3 DNA follows: TGTGCCAGCAGCTCCAGGACTAGCGGGTCTTACAATGAGCAGTTCTTC.

The chain carries TRBV7-9 and TRBJ2-1; D unclear. Looked up from germline, CDR1 is SEHNR and CDR2 is FQNEAQ (reference sequence). This CDR3 has 14 residues. The V end was cut by 6 bases, the J end by 4 bases, with 13 bases between. The CDR3 DNA sequence: TGTGCCAGCAGTATAGCAAGGAAATACAATGAGCAGTTCTTC. This encodes CASSIARKYNEQFF.

The chain employs TRBV14 and TRBJ1-2, with D possibly matching TRBD1 (6 bases). Germline assignment: CDR1 SGHDN and CDR2 FVKESK. Between the trimmed V and J ends, which lost 2 bases and 6 bases, there was a span of 16 bases. The CDR3 loop spans 15 amino acids. Here the CDR3 reads CASSQSNRASDGYTF. The CDR3 region has the DNA TGTGCCAGCAGCCAAAGCAACAGGGCAAGCGATGGCTACACCTTC.

The chain employs TRBV15 and TRBJ1-5; TRBD1 matches 9 bases. The CDR3 has 17 residues. With V trimmed by 3 bases and J by 1 base, 7 bases remained unmatched. CDR1 is LNHNV and CDR2 is YYDKDF in the germline V gene (reference sequence). The CDR3 DNA sequence: TGTGCCACCAGCAGGGCACAGGGGGCTTGGAGCAATCAGCCCCAGCATTTT. This gives the protein CATSRAQGAWSNQPQHF.

This sequence joins TRBV29-1 and TRBJ1-1, with 9 bases aligning to TRBD1. The germline V gene has CDR1 SQVTM and CDR2 ANQGSEA. This CDR3 has 14 residues. Trimming cost V 8 bases and J 5 bases; bases outside gene matches: 12. CDR3 loop: CSFFGDRGGTEAFF. The CDR3 DNA reads TGCAGCTTCTTCGGTGACAGGGGGGGAACTGAAGCTTTCTTT.

The chain employs TRBV7-8 and TRBJ1-6; 9 bases map to TRBD1. Germline CDR1 is SGHVS and CDR2 is FQNEAQ. J was trimmed by 8 bases and V by 10 bases; bases with no gene match: 12. This CDR3 has 15 amino acids. The CDR3 DNA follows: TGTGCCACCAGGAGGCGGACAGGGGATCATTCACCCCTCCACTTT. The encoded protein is CATRRRTGDHSPLHF.

The chain links TRBV7-2 to TRBJ2-7; maybe TRBD2 (5 bases). The germline V gene has CDR1 SGHTA and CDR2 FQGNSA. The CDR3 extends over 14 amino acids. V gave up 5 bases and J gave up 2 bases, with 13 bases separating them. The CDR3 nucleotides read TGTGCCAGCAGCGCCGGAGGACTCACCTACGAGCAGTACTTC. It translates to CASSAGGLTYEQYF.

The V and J genes are TRBV19 and TRBJ2-5; 9 nucleotides align to TRBD2. The CDR3 totals 15 residues. V shed 4 bases, J shed 4 bases, and the junction held 7 bases outside the gene matches. Looked up from germline, CDR1 is LNHDA and CDR2 is SQIVND (reference sequence). DNA of the CDR3: TGTGCCAGTAGTAAAGCGCGGGGGGGTTCAGAGACCCAGTACTTC. This translates into CASSKARGGSETQYF.

The chain joins TRBV7-9 to TRBJ1-2, with D unresolved. Germline V gene sequence: CDR1 SEHNR, CDR2 FQNEAQ (reference sequence). V lost 4 bases to trimming and J lost 0 bases, with 15 bases between them. This CDR3 is built from 16 residues. The CDR3, as DNA: TGTGCCAGCAGCTCCTCGGGGTTTTCAGCTAACTATGGCTACACCTTC. Translated: CASSSSGFSANYGYTF.

This clone was seen a few times. The chain combines TRBV5-1 with TRBJ1-6; 7 nucleotides line up with TRBD1. This CDR3 has 15 amino acids. Germline loops: CDR1 SGHRS, CDR2 YFSETQ. V gave up 0 bases and J gave up 3 bases; unmatched junction bases: 0. The CDR3 coding sequence is TGCGCCAGCAGCTTGGACAGGGGCTATAATTCACCCCTCCACTTT. This codes for CASSLDRGYNSPLHF.

DNA for the CDR3: TGTGCCTGGAGTGCGCGGGGGGATACGCAGTATTTT. Its translation: CAWSARGDTQYF. The gene calls are TRBV30 and TRBJ2-3; 7 bases are a match to TRBD2. The length of the CDR3 is 12 residues. The germline gives CDR1 GTSNPN, CDR2 SVGIG (reference sequence). With 1 base clipped from V and 6 bases from J, the junction kept 1 base outside the gene matches.

J is TRBJ2-3 and V is TRBV27; 12 positions agree with TRBD2. Germline-derived CDR1 and CDR2 are MNHEY and SMNVEV (reference sequence). The CDR3 covers 17 residues. The ends lost 4 bases at V and 2 bases at J; junction bases unmatched: 7. CDR3 protein: CASSSRLAGEDTDTQYF. The CDR3, as DNA: TGTGCCAGCAGTTCCCGACTAGCGGGAGAAGACACAGATACGCAGTATTTT.

The rearrangement uses TRBV9 and TRBJ1-1, with D maybe TRBD1 (5 bases). The length of the CDR3 is 14 residues. Trimming shortened V by 2 bases and J by 1 base, and 9 bases separated the two germline ends. Germline CDR1 is SGDLS and CDR2 is YYNGEE. The CDR3 sequence: CASSVDRGNTEAFF. The CDR3 DNA reads TGTGCCAGCAGCGTTGACAGAGGGAACACTGAAGCTTTCTTT.